Listed below are T cell receptor beta chains from one sample, sequenced in a study of tumor and adjacent non-tumor tissue in lung cancer. TCRdb analysed the multiplex PCR reads with MiXCR anew, one entry per CDR3 protein. Of some 100,000 distinct CDR3 sequences listed, roughly two thirds are singletons. Sequencing used distant non-tumor lung tissue. The receptors come from a man aged 55 to 70 with non-small cell lung cancer. CDR3s leave out the opening cysteine and the closing phenylalanine or tryptophan.

V gene	J gene	CDR3 protein
TRBV11-1	TRBJ2-1	ASSLNVGRGVSEQF
TRBV6-2/TRBV6-3	TRBJ2-7	AGRKGQEEAYEQY
TRBV6-2/TRBV6-3	TRBJ2-2	ASTDRPSTRELF
TRBV5-6	TRBJ2-2	ASSKGLAGANTRELF
TRBV7-8	TRBJ2-2	ANSYKTTGELF
TRBV10-3	TRBJ1-2	AIKGNYGYT
TRBV28	TRBJ1-3	ATSWGMGSGNTIY
TRBV12-3/TRBV12-4	TRBJ2-3	ASSGTTRTGRDRQY
TRBV4-1	TRBJ2-7	ASSPDRRGTPGLAEIYEQC
TRBV6-2/TRBV6-3	TRBJ2-1	ANSLSRRLYNEQF
TRBV12-3/TRBV12-4	TRBJ1-1	VSSPGDTEAF
TRBV6-5	TRBJ2-6	ASSYVEGVSGANVLT
TRBV5-8	TRBJ2-5	ASSTQDSAETQY
TRBV4-2	TRBJ2-7	TSSSRDRPYEQY